The T cell receptor (beta chain) under discussion was sequenced for a study of cytomegalovirus exposure and HLA in healthy donors. Overall study findings and caveats: TCR beta chains numbering 150 to 200 were designated cytomegalovirus-associated. Accurate HLA-A and HLA-B prediction from TCR beta sequences was reported for most subjects.

CDR3 length: 16 amino acids. Germline-derived CDR1 and CDR2 are MNHEY and SVGAGI. Trimming stripped 4 bases from V and 0 bases from J, with 13 bases between. Use of 60 Vbeta and 13 Jbeta primers characterized the PCR. Sequencing used immunoSEQ multiplex PCR; TCRdb keeps in-frame clones, though not all of them. Of 90,000 to 110,000 clones listed, about four fifths are singletons. This clone was seen a single time. Its cognate antigen is unknown. The sequenced sample was PBMCs. The chain employs TRBV6-5 and TRBJ1-5, with no clear D. The TCR originated in a young man in good health and CMV-seronegative. The CDR3: CASSSTGPLSNQPQHF. CDR3 DNA: TGTGCCAGCAGTTCCACGGGTCCACTTAGCAATCAGCCCCAGCATTTT.